This T cell receptor (beta chain) was captured in a study of blood T cell repertoires in COVID-19. In the study overall: Acute-phase and convalescent COVID-19 samples originated in the United States, Italy and Spain. In each case, the material was cDNA or gDNA derived from T cells, B-cell-depleted T cells, or PBMCs.

About this clone itself: Other DNA sequences in the sample encode the same CDR3.

Germline CDR1 is LGHDT and CDR2 is YNNKEL (reference sequence). Between the trimmed V and J ends, which lost 1 base and 2 bases, there was a span of 6 bases. The CDR3 spans 14 residues. TCRdb keeps only in-frame clones here, not all; method: immunoSEQ multiplex PCR. The repertoire has about 190,000 clones, 80% of them found once; the top ten carry about 7%. V is TRBV3-1 (or the pseudogene TRBV3-2) and J is TRBJ1-3, with D unclear. This receptor was obtained from a man aged 60-69 years with acute or convalescent COVID-19. Sequencing used peripheral blood. The CDR3 sequence: CASSQGTAGNTIYF. DNA of the CDR3: TGTGCCAGCAGCCAAGGGACTGCTGGAAACACCATATATTTT.